Below are 23 T cell receptor beta chains sequenced from a single sample in a study of cytotoxic CD8 clonotypes in ibrutinib-treated CLL. Assay: immunoSEQ multiplex PCR; the TCRdb copy retains only in-frame clones and omits some. In the table there are around 330,000 clones, roughly two thirds of which are singletons. The specimen was PBMCs, collected after 36 months of ibrutinib treatment. Source of these receptors: a human donor with chronic lymphocytic leukemia.

The chain combines TRBV29-1 with TRBJ2-1; 7 bases match TRBD1. Germline CDR1 and CDR2: SQVTM and ANQGSEA. J gave up 1 base and V 3 bases, and 9 bases lay outside the gene matches. This CDR3 has 16 residues. CDR3 loop: CSVERGLTMSYNEQFF. CDR3 nucleotide sequence: TGCAGCGTTGAGAGGGGGCTCACTATGTCCTACAATGAGCAGTTCTTC.

Here the CDR3 DNA reads TGTGCCATCAGTGTATTACGGGACCGGGGAGGCACTGAAGCTTTCTTT. It specifies CAISVLRDRGGTEAFF. The rearrangement joins TRBV10-3 to TRBJ1-1; D is perhaps TRBD1 (5 bases). The CDR3 has 16 residues. Trimming removed 4 bases at V and 4 bases at J, with 19 bases between. Per the germline V gene, CDR1 is ENHRY and CDR2 is SYGVKD.

This chain connects TRBV13 to TRBJ2-2; D is uncertain. Germline V gene sequence: CDR1 PRHDT, CDR2 FYEKMQ (reference sequence). This CDR3 is 14 amino acids long. The ends were cut back, 1 base at V and 3 bases at J, with 6 bases in the middle. This CDR3 is CASSLVMYTGELFF. The CDR3, as DNA: TGTGCCAGCAGCTTAGTAATGTACACCGGGGAGCTGTTTTTT. The whole variable domain, filled in from reference TRBV13 and TRBJ2-2, reads AAGVIQSPRHLIKEKRETATLKCYPIPRHDTVYWYQQGPGQDPQFLISFYEKMQSDKGSIPDRFSAQQFSDYHSELNMSSLELGDSALYFCASSLVMYTGELFFGEGSRLTVL.

The genes are TRBV29-1 and TRBJ2-5, with TRBD2 as a possible D gene (7 bases). The CDR3 contains 15 residues. The ends were cut back, 3 bases at V and 5 bases at J, with 19 bases in the middle. CDR1 SQVTM and CDR2 ANQGSEA come from the germline V gene. The CDR3 protein is CSVDPMRGLDETQYF. DNA for the CDR3: TGCAGCGTTGACCCGATGCGGGGGCTAGATGAGACCCAGTACTTC.

This clone was seen more than once but under ten times. This chain connects TRBV5-1 to TRBJ2-7; 10 bases match TRBD1. The CDR3 has 14 residues. In germline, CDR1 is SGHRS, CDR2 YFSETQ. V gave up 4 bases and J gave up 5 bases; unmatched junction bases: 6. The CDR3 spells CASSLPGQGNEQYF. The CDR3 bases are TGCGCCAGCAGCCTGCCGGGACAGGGGAACGAGCAGTACTTC. The full variable domain, its missing parts supplied by reference TRBV5-1 and TRBJ2-7, is KAGVTQTPRYLIKTRGQQVTLSCSPISGHRSVSWYQQTPGQGLQFLFEYFSETQRNKGNFPGRFSGRQFSNSRSEMNVSTLELGDSALYLCASSLPGQGNEQYFGPGTRLTVT.

This clone was seen a single time. The CDR3 here is CASSRIGTDNEQFF. CDR3 bases: TGTGCCAGTAGTAGAATCGGGACGGACAATGAGCAGTTCTTC. The V call is TRBV19, the J call TRBJ2-1; D tentatively reads TRBD1 or TRBD2 (5 bases each). In germline, CDR1 is LNHDA, CDR2 SQIVND (reference sequence). Trimming stripped 4 bases from V and 5 bases from J, with 12 bases between. The CDR3 is 14 residues long. Full variable domain (outside the CDR3, taken from reference TRBV19 and TRBJ2-1): DGGITQSPKYLFRKEGQNVTLSCEQNLNHDAMYWYRQDPGQGLRLIYYSQIVNDFQKGDIAEGYSVSREKKESFPLTVTSAQKNPTAFYLCASSRIGTDNEQFFGPGTRLTVL.

V gene TRBV28 combines with J gene TRBJ1-1, with 7 bases matching TRBD1. This CDR3 comprises 15 residues. J lost 4 bases, V lost 8 bases, and 13 bases had no gene match. Germline-derived CDR1 and CDR2 are MDHEN and SYDVKM. This CDR3 is CASFWDSTYFTEAFF. DNA for the CDR3: TGTGCCAGCTTCTGGGACAGCACTTATTTCACTGAAGCTTTCTTT.

This rearrangement joins TRBV4-1 to TRBJ2-7, with D possibly matching TRBD2 (6 bases). Trimming cost V 3 bases and J 1 base, with 13 bases left between them. The germline V gene encodes CDR1 MGHRA and CDR2 YSYEKL. The CDR3 totals 15 residues. The CDR3 loop reads CASSHPGVGSYEQYF. The CDR3 DNA is TGCGCCAGCAGCCACCCGGGGGTGGGATCCTACGAGCAGTACTTC.

This clone was detected a few times. The chain is built from TRBV4-1 and TRBJ2-3; 7 bases fit TRBD2. V lost 5 bases and J lost 2; bases outside the gene matches: 7. CDR1 MGHRA and CDR2 YSYEKL come from the germline V gene. The CDR3 covers 15 residues. CDR3 amino acids: CASSEWLAATDTQYF. In DNA form, the CDR3 reads TGCGCCAGCAGCGAGTGGCTAGCGGCCACAGATACGCAGTATTTT.

V and J are TRBV6-1 and TRBJ2-2, with TRBD2 matching over 14 bases. V shed 2 bases, J shed 6 bases, and the junction held 2 bases outside the gene matches. The CDR3 is 16 residues long. Per germline, CDR1 MNHNS and CDR2 SASEGT. The CDR3 protein is CASSEWGLAGAGELFF. CDR3 sequence (DNA): TGTGCCAGCAGTGAATGGGGACTAGCGGGGGCCGGGGAGCTGTTTTTT.

The rearrangement uses TRBV28 and TRBJ2-2; D gene ambiguous. Germline CDR1 and CDR2: MDHEN and SYDVKM. The CDR3 consists of 16 residues. V dropped 1 base and J dropped 5 bases, with 14 bases sitting between them. CDR3 nucleotides: TGTGCCAGCAGTTTATCGAGTCCTGGGCGGACCGGGGAGCTGTTTTTT. As protein: CASSLSSPGRTGELFF.

The table lists this clone with a few counts. The chain recombines TRBV29-1 with TRBJ2-5, with D hard to call. V dropped 7 bases and J dropped 1 base, with 4 bases sitting between them. The CDR3 contains 10 residues. Germline CDR1 is SQVTM and CDR2 is ANQGSEA. CDR3 in amino acids: CSAAQETQYF. The DNA of the CDR3 is TGCAGCGCAGCCCAAGAGACCCAGTACTTC.

This clone has a single count. V gene TRBV29-1 combines with J gene TRBJ2-1; 13 bases are shared with TRBD2. Germline V gene data show CDR1 as SQVTM and CDR2 as ANQGSEA. With 0 bases clipped from V and 9 bases from J, the junction kept 8 bases outside the gene matches. The CDR3 covers 16 residues. The CDR3 DNA reads as TGCAGCGTTGAAGATGCCCAACTAGCGGGAGGGGGTGAGCAGTTCTTC. Its protein product is CSVEDAQLAGGGEQFF.

This clone was picked up one time. V is TRBV7-6 and J is TRBJ2-3, with 7 nucleotides matching TRBD2. V gave up 7 bases and J gave up 1 base; unmatched junction bases: 11. The germline gives CDR1 SGHVS, CDR2 FNYEAQ. CDR3 length: 16 residues. The DNA for the CDR3 is TGTGCCAGCACCTCGACTCCCCTAGCGGGCACAGATACGCAGTATTTT. It codes for CASTSTPLAGTDTQYF.

V usage is TRBV7-3 and J usage is TRBJ2-2, with no clear D. CDR1 is SGHTA, CDR2 FQGTGA, per germline. With 7 bases removed from V and 4 bases from J, the gap between germline ends came to 10 bases. This CDR3 region has 13 residues. Here the CDR3 reads CASTPAGTGELFF. The CDR3 bases are TGTGCCAGCACTCCAGCCGGCACCGGGGAGCTGTTTTTT.

This chain's CDR3 is CASSPDRERHYGYTF. The CDR3 bases are TGTGCCAGCTCACCGGACAGGGAAAGGCACTATGGCTACACCTTC. The chain links TRBV18 to TRBJ1-2, with 8 bases lining up with TRBD1. V shed 3 bases, J shed 3 bases, and the junction held 6 bases outside the gene matches. The V gene's germline CDR1 is KGHSH and CDR2 LQKENI. CDR3 length equals 15 residues.

The chain has TRBV5-1 and TRBJ2-7; 7 bases are a match to TRBD1. V gave up 5 bases and J gave up 11 bases; unmatched junction bases: 13. Germline V CDR1 and CDR2: SGHRS, YFSETQ. The CDR3 totals 13 residues. CDR3 region: CASRDDRAHREYF. The CDR3, as DNA: TGCGCCAGCAGAGACGACAGGGCCCATCGGGAGTACTTC. The full variable domain, its missing parts supplied by reference TRBV5-1 and TRBJ2-7, is KAGVTQTPRYLIKTRGQQVTLSCSPISGHRSVSWYQQTPGQGLQFLFEYFSETQRNKGNFPGRFSGRQFSNSRSEMNVSTLELGDSALYLCASRDDRAHREYFGPGTRLTVT.

This clone occurred a few times. In DNA, the CDR3 is TGTGCCAGTAGCACCCGGGGGAACGAGGGTCAGCCCCAGCATTTT. This gives the protein CASSTRGNEGQPQHF. This chain uses TRBV19 with TRBJ1-5, with D possibly being TRBD1 (5 bases). The CDR3 length is 15 residues. The germline CDR1 and CDR2 sequences are LNHDA and SQIVND (reference sequence). V was pared by 6 bases and J by 6 bases, with 18 bases between.

The V gene is TRBV11-2, the J gene TRBJ1-3; D is perhaps TRBD1 (5 bases). The V gene lost 1 base and the J gene lost 7 bases, with 11 bases spanning the gap. The length of the CDR3 is 14 residues. The V gene's germline CDR1 is SGHAT and CDR2 FQNNGV. The CDR3 DNA is TGTGCCAGCAGCTTAGCGGGCAGGGTGAACACCATATATTTT. It is translated as CASSLAGRVNTIYF. The variable domain in full, completed from reference TRBV11-2 and TRBJ1-3, reads EAGVAQSPRYKIIEKRQSVAFWCNPISGHATLYWYQQILGQGPKLLIQFQNNGVVDDSQLPKDRFSAERLKGVDSTLKIQPAKLEDSAVYLCASSLAGRVNTIYFGEGSWLTVV.

The chain joins TRBV9 to TRBJ2-1; weak D call: TRBD1 (6 bases). In germline, CDR1 is SGDLS, CDR2 YYNGEE. Trimming removed 3 bases from V and 5 bases from J, with 15 bases in between. This CDR3 contains 15 residues. The CDR3 region is CASSDRVKENNEQFF. The CDR3 nucleotides read TGTGCCAGCAGCGACAGGGTCAAAGAGAACAATGAGCAGTTCTTC.

V gene TRBV9 combines with J gene TRBJ1-1, with unresolved D. With 0 bases removed from V and 7 bases from J, the gap between germline ends came to 16 bases. The CDR3 runs 15 residues. The germline V gene has CDR1 SGDLS and CDR2 YYNGEE. The CDR3 region is CASSVVRTFVDEAFF. The CDR3 region has the DNA TGTGCCAGCAGCGTAGTCAGGACGTTCGTCGATGAAGCTTTCTTT.

This clone has just one count. The chain couples TRBV28 to TRBJ2-5; a weak D match, TRBD1 (5 bases). CDR3 size: 15 residues. Looked up from germline, CDR1 is MDHEN and CDR2 is SYDVKM. V lost 5 bases and J lost 5, with 18 bases in between. The CDR3 region is CASSPPGRVGETQYF. As DNA, the CDR3 is TGTGCCAGCAGTCCCCCTGGCAGGGTGGGTGAGACCCAGTACTTC.

This clone was counted only a few times. The chain uses TRBV5-1 and TRBJ2-5, with D possibly being TRBD2 (6 bases). The CDR3 sequence is 16 residues long. V shed 4 bases and J shed 2 bases, with 18 bases lying between them. CDR1 SGHRS and CDR2 YFSETQ come from the germline V gene. This CDR3 is CASSLGVGGLQETQYF. CDR3 nucleotides: TGCGCCAGCAGCCTTGGAGTAGGAGGGTTGCAAGAGACCCAGTACTTC.